What follows are 5 T cell receptor beta chains derived from one specimen sequenced in a study of long-term antiretroviral therapy in people with HIV. A v3.0 immunoSEQ assay was performed at survey level. Here immunoSEQ multiplex PCR was the method, and the copy in TCRdb shows in-frame clones only, minus some. The sample lists about 18,000 clones; 76% were seen once. The sequencing here drew on unsorted PBMCs, taken 0.5 years before starting antiretroviral therapy. The receptors derive from a woman aged 45-65 years with HIV.

V gene TRBV5-1 combines with J gene TRBJ1-2; 9 nucleotides align to TRBD1. J lost 7 bases, V lost 4 bases, and 5 bases had no gene match. Germline assignment: CDR1 SGHRS and CDR2 YFSETQ. The CDR3 loop spans 13 amino acids. As DNA, the CDR3 is TGCGCCAGCAGCCGGACAGGGGAGGGTGGCTACACCTTC. Amino acids: CASSRTGEGGYTF.

This clone appeared a few times. The rearrangement uses TRBV2 and TRBJ1-6; 7 bases fit TRBD1. Trimming cost V 6 bases and J 6 bases; bases outside gene matches: 5. This CDR3 is 14 amino acids long. The germline CDR1 and CDR2 sequences are SNHLY and FYNNEI. The CDR3 nucleotides read TGTGCCAGCAGGAAACAGGGGATTAATTCACCCCTCCACTTT. It codes for CASRKQGINSPLHF.

The chain is built from TRBV6-6 and TRBJ1-4; the D gene is possibly TRBD1 (5 bases). This CDR3 region has 15 residues. Germline V gene data show CDR1 as MNHNY and CDR2 as SVGAGI (reference sequence). Trimming shortened V by 6 bases and J by 5 bases, and 16 bases separated the two germline ends. The CDR3, as DNA: TGTGCCAGCAGGAATCATGGGGGGGTCAATGAAAAACTGTTTTTT. Residues: CASRNHGGVNEKLFF.

The chain couples TRBV5-1 to TRBJ2-5; perhaps TRBD2 as D (6 bases). CDR3 length equals 13 residues. The V end lost 7 bases, the J end lost 2 bases, and 12 bases lay between the germline ends. Germline V CDR1 and CDR2: SGHRS, YFSETQ. CDR3 sequence reads: CASSGELQETQYF. In nucleotides, the CDR3 is TGCGCCAGCTCGGGGGAGTTACAAGAGACCCAGTACTTC.

This sequence joins TRBV9 and TRBJ2-3; 11 nucleotides agree with TRBD2. Germline-derived CDR1 and CDR2 are SGDLS and YYNGEE. CDR3 length: 16 residues. V gave up 3 bases and J gave up 3 bases; unmatched junction bases: 6. The CDR3 DNA reads as TGTGCCAGCAGCGACCCGACTAGCGGGGTGACAGATACGCAGTATTTT. Its translation: CASSDPTSGVTDTQYF.